The 29 T cell receptor beta chains below were found in one sample sequenced in a study of blood T cell repertoires in COVID-19. The protocol was immunoSEQ multiplex PCR, while the TCRdb copy is restricted to in-frame clones and leaves out a portion. Of under 350,000 clones in the sample, 65% to 90% were seen once. The sequencing sample was made of PBMCs or T cells enriched from blood (not recorded which). The receptor set was obtained from a woman aged 40 to 50 with acute COVID-19.

The chain combines TRBV4-2 with TRBJ1-2; a weak D match, TRBD1 (6 bases). This CDR3 has 17 amino acids. Germline V gives CDR1 LGHNA, CDR2 YNFKEQ. With 0 bases removed from V and 4 bases from J, the gap between germline ends came to 18 bases. CDR3 loop: CASSQDLPTGLSYGYTF. CDR3 nucleotide sequence: TGTGCCAGCAGCCAAGATTTGCCCACAGGGTTAAGCTATGGCTACACCTTC.

The V and J genes are TRBV29-1 and TRBJ1-2; D uncertain. Germline V lookup: CDR1 SQVTM, CDR2 ANQGSEA. This CDR3 contains 12 residues. CDR3 sequence (DNA): TGCACCATCCGGCGGCCTAACTATGGCTACACCTTC. Protein: CTIRRPNYGYTF. Filled out from reference TRBV29-1 and TRBJ1-2, the complete variable domain reads SAVISQKPSRDICQRGTSLTIQCQVDSQVTMMFWYRQQPGQSLTLIATANQGSEATYESGFVIDKFPISRPNLTFSTLTVSNMSPEDSSIYLCTIRRPNYGYTFGSGTRLTVV.

V and J are TRBV5-4 and TRBJ2-3; D may be TRBD1 (5 bases). Trimming took off 3 bases at V and 3 bases at J, with 14 bases between the two ends. CDR3 length: 15 amino acids. Per the germline V gene, CDR1 is SGHNT and CDR2 is YYREEE (reference sequence). The CDR3 loop is CASSSPQGVTDTQYF. The CDR3 DNA is TGTGCCAGCAGCTCCCCCCAAGGGGTGACAGATACGCAGTATTTT.

The chain couples TRBV5-1 to TRBJ2-7, with D maybe TRBD1 (6 bases). The length of the CDR3 is 11 residues. V was trimmed by 7 bases and J by 2 bases, leaving 7 bases between them. Per germline, CDR1 SGHRS and CDR2 YFSETQ. The CDR3 DNA sequence: TGCGCCAGCCGGGACACCTACGAGCAGTACTTC. It is translated as CASRDTYEQYF.

This chain links TRBV10-3 with TRBJ2-3; the D gene is possibly TRBD2 (7 bases). The CDR3 sequence is 19 residues long. Trimming stripped 3 bases from V and 2 bases from J, with 24 bases between. The germline CDR1 and CDR2 sequences are ENHRY and SYGVKD. The CDR3 sequence: CAISEPFGGGAEFTDTQYF. The CDR3 DNA is TGTGCCATCAGTGAACCTTTCGGAGGGGGGGCCGAGTTCACAGATACGCAGTATTTT.

Here the CDR3 DNA reads TGTGCCAGCAGCCGACTGCACGAGCAGTACTTC. Residues: CASSRLHEQYF. The chain is built from TRBV7-9 and TRBJ2-7; no firm D call. This CDR3 is built from 11 residues. Germline lookup yields CDR1 SEHNR and CDR2 FQNEAQ (reference sequence). V was clipped by 5 bases and J by 5 bases, with 7 bases between them.

This clone was picked up one time. The genes are TRBV7-2 and TRBJ2-5, with TRBD1 as a possible D gene (6 bases). Trimming stripped 2 bases from V and 4 bases from J, with 11 bases between. This CDR3 has 14 amino acids. Germline lookup yields CDR1 SGHTA and CDR2 FQGNSA. CDR3 DNA sequence: TGTGCCAGCAGCTTAAACAGGGTAGGAGAGACCCAGTACTTC. It yields the protein CASSLNRVGETQYF.

V gene TRBV28 combines with J gene TRBJ1-3, with 9 bases matching TRBD1. The CDR3 runs 15 residues. Germline CDR1 is MDHEN and CDR2 is SYDVKM. After removal of 6 bases from V and 0 bases from J, the junction contained 3 bases not matched to a gene. The CDR3 DNA is TGTGCCAGCAGAATGGGACAGGGCTCTGGAAACACCATATATTTT. Amino acids: CASRMGQGSGNTIYF.

This clone was picked up one time. The CDR3 DNA follows: TGTGCCAGTAGAACAGACAGGGTGGGGCAGCCCCAGCATTTT. Translating it yields CASRTDRVGQPQHF. The V call is TRBV19, the J call TRBJ1-5; 7 nucleotides match TRBD1. V shed 6 bases, J shed 7 bases, and the junction held 9 bases outside the gene matches. The V gene's germline CDR1 is LNHDA and CDR2 SQIVND (reference sequence). CDR3 size: 14 residues. Supplemented by reference TRBV19 and TRBJ1-5, the full variable domain reads DGGITQSPKYLFRKEGQNVTLSCEQNLNHDAMYWYRQDPGQGLRLIYYSQIVNDFQKGDIAEGYSVSREKKESFPLTVTSAQKNPTAFYLCASRTDRVGQPQHFGDGTRLSIL.

The chain uses TRBV19 and TRBJ1-2; 8 nucleotides align to TRBD1. CDR1 and CDR2 from the germline V gene are LNHDA and SQIVND (reference sequence). J gave up 5 bases and V 5 bases, and 4 bases lay outside the gene matches. CDR3 length equals 13 residues. The CDR3 region is CASSGGQAYGYTF. CDR3 bases: TGTGCCAGTAGTGGGGGACAGGCTTATGGCTACACCTTC.

The V and J genes are TRBV15 and TRBJ2-4, with 7 bases matching TRBD1. With 0 bases clipped from V and 7 bases from J, the junction kept 9 bases outside the gene matches. CDR3 size: 16 residues. The germline V gene has CDR1 LNHNV and CDR2 YYDKDF (reference sequence). The CDR3: CATSRDSRQGLNIQYF. The DNA of the CDR3 is TGTGCCACCAGCAGAGATAGTAGACAGGGTTTGAACATTCAGTACTTC.

The chain recombines TRBV5-3 with TRBJ1-2; D call uncertain. TRBV5-3 is an ORF; its function is uncertain. Trimming pared 10 bases from V and 0 bases from J, leaving 10 bases between. The CDR3 is 12 residues long. The CDR3, as DNA: TGTGCCTCCCAGGTGGCTAACTATGGCTACACCTTC. Amino acids: CASQVANYGYTF.

The chain recombines TRBV2 with TRBJ2-1; 9 nucleotides line up with TRBD1. The CDR3 length is 13 residues. Trimming at V came to 6 bases and at J to 5 bases, leaving 2 bases not matched to a gene. Germline CDR1 SNHLY, CDR2 FYNNEI. CDR3 sequence reads: CASRWDRDNEQFF. CDR3 coding DNA: TGTGCCAGCAGATGGGACAGGGACAATGAGCAGTTCTTC.

This clone was detected only a few times. The gene calls are TRBV20-1 and TRBJ1-6; 8 nucleotides agree with TRBD1. Looked up from germline, CDR1 is DFQATT and CDR2 is SNEGSKA (reference sequence). V lost 3 bases, J lost 0 bases, and 7 bases stayed unmatched. This CDR3 spans 17 amino acids. The CDR3 DNA sequence: TGCAGTGCTAGTCGACAGGGGCAGAGCTCCTATAATTCACCCCTCCACTTT. As protein: CSASRQGQSSYNSPLHF.

The chain is built from TRBV7-6 and TRBJ1-2; 7 bases are shared with TRBD1. This CDR3 contains 15 residues. V was clipped by 1 base and J by 4 bases; unmatched bases: 6. Germline V lookup: CDR1 SGHVS, CDR2 FNYEAQ. CDR3 bases: TGTGCCAGCAGCTTAGACAGGGGTATCGGCTATGGCTACACCTTC. It translates to CASSLDRGIGYGYTF.

The chain is built from TRBV27 and TRBJ1-2; a weak D match, TRBD1 (5 bases). The CDR3 contains 16 residues. V was clipped by 2 bases and J by 7 bases, with 20 bases between them. Germline V gene lookup returns CDR1 MNHEY and CDR2 SMNVEV (reference sequence). For the CDR3, the DNA is TGTGCCAGCAGTTTAAAGGGAGGGTGGGGGTTGTCTGGCTACACCTTC. Translated, it gives CASSLKGGWGLSGYTF.

The rearrangement joins TRBV18 to TRBJ2-1; 11 bases are shared with TRBD2. Unmatched junction bases numbered 6, after V lost 6 bases and J lost 5 bases. This CDR3 contains 15 residues. Per the germline V gene, CDR1 is KGHSH and CDR2 is LQKENI. The CDR3 reads CASSATSGTDNEQFF. Here the CDR3 DNA reads TGTGCCAGCTCGGCGACTAGCGGGACCGACAATGAGCAGTTCTTC.

The rearrangement uses TRBV2 and TRBJ1-3, with 9 positions matching TRBD1. Germline-derived CDR1 and CDR2 are SNHLY and FYNNEI. The CDR3 has 14 amino acids. Trimming removed 6 bases from V and 8 bases from J; junction bases left unmatched: 8. CDR3: CASRGDRVRDTIYF. The DNA of the CDR3 is TGTGCCAGCAGGGGGGACAGGGTGAGAGACACCATATATTTT.

The V call is TRBV19, the J call TRBJ1-3, with a tentative D call TRBD1 (5 bases). CDR3 length equals 17 residues. Trimming shortened V by 0 bases and J by 2 bases, and 14 bases separated the two germline ends. From germline, CDR1 is LNHDA and CDR2 SQIVND (reference sequence). In DNA, the CDR3 is TGTGCCAGTAGTATAGAGCAACCGGGACTAGCTGGAAACACCATATATTTT. It translates to CASSIEQPGLAGNTIYF.

This chain uses TRBV27 with TRBJ1-6; D gene ambiguous. This CDR3 is 11 amino acids long. The V end lost 6 bases, the J end lost 12 bases, and 9 bases lay between the germline ends. Germline V gene lookup returns CDR1 MNHEY and CDR2 SMNVEV (reference sequence). The CDR3 DNA reads TGTGCCAGCAGCTCCGGGGTACCCCTCCACTTT. It is translated as CASSSGVPLHF.

The chain has TRBV28 and TRBJ2-5; 12 bases are shared with TRBD2. Germline trimming cut 3 bases from V and 5 bases from J; bases unmatched to any gene: 16. The germline gives CDR1 MDHEN, CDR2 SYDVKM. The CDR3 has 19 residues. The CDR3 spells CASSFYRLAGEFLEETQYF. DNA of the CDR3: TGTGCCAGCAGTTTTTACAGACTAGCGGGGGAATTTTTGGAGGAGACCCAGTACTTC.

The V call is TRBV19, the J call TRBJ2-4; D might be TRBD1 (6 bases). This CDR3 has 13 amino acids. Trimming took off 6 bases at V and 6 bases at J, with 12 bases between the two ends. Germline-derived CDR1 and CDR2 are LNHDA and SQIVND (reference sequence). The CDR3 region is CASSQGLLNIQYF. Written as DNA, the CDR3 is TGTGCCAGTAGCCAGGGGCTATTAAACATTCAGTACTTC.

The rearrangement uses TRBV6-5 and TRBJ2-7; no clear D gene. This CDR3 spans 11 amino acids. V was pared by 4 bases and J by 4 bases, with 5 bases between. The germline CDR1 and CDR2 sequences are MNHEY and SVGAGI. The DNA for the CDR3 is TGTGCCAGCAGTTCCAGGTACGAGCAGTACTTC. Translation: CASSSRYEQYF.

This clone was detected only a few times. The sample carries other DNA sequences with the same CDR3. The genes are TRBV5-1 and TRBJ2-7; 10 positions match TRBD1. The germline V gene encodes CDR1 SGHRS and CDR2 YFSETQ. This CDR3 region has 14 residues. V shed 4 bases and J 6 bases; nucleotides not matched to a gene: 7. As DNA, the CDR3 is TGCGCCAGCAGCCCCGGACAGGGGGGCGGCGAGCAGTACTTC. Residues: CASSPGQGGGEQYF.

The J gene is TRBJ1-5, the V gene TRBV19, with a possible D match to TRBD1 (6 bases). Germline V lookup: CDR1 LNHDA, CDR2 SQIVND (reference sequence). There are 16 residues in the CDR3. The germline V and J ends were trimmed by 0 bases and 0 bases, with 9 bases remaining between them. The CDR3 is CASSIEAGASNQPQHF. The CDR3 bases are TGTGCCAGTAGTATAGAGGCAGGGGCTAGCAATCAGCCCCAGCATTTT.

The V gene is TRBV27, the J gene TRBJ2-7; tentatively, D is TRBD2 (5 bases). Trimming cost V 4 bases and J 1 base, with 11 bases left between them. The CDR3 is 14 amino acids. CDR1 is MNHEY and CDR2 is SMNVEV in the germline V gene (reference sequence). In nucleotides, the CDR3 is TGTGCCAGCAGTTCGTTCCGGGAATCCTACGAGCAGTACTTC. As protein: CASSSFRESYEQYF.

This clone showed up just once. This rearrangement joins TRBV29-1 to TRBJ2-5; D might be TRBD1 (6 bases). Germline V CDR1 and CDR2: SQVTM, ANQGSEA. There are 13 residues in the CDR3. Trimming stripped 6 bases from V and 5 bases from J, with 16 bases between. CDR3 sequence (DNA): TGCAGCGTGGACAGTGGGATGAGGGAGACCCAGTACTTC. Translating it yields CSVDSGMRETQYF.

This sequence joins TRBV6-5 and TRBJ1-1; D might be TRBD1 (5 bases). The CDR3 spans 13 residues. CDR1 and CDR2 from the germline V gene are MNHEY and SVGAGI. The V and J ends lost 2 bases and 4 bases respectively, with 8 bases between them. In DNA, the CDR3 is TGTGCCAGCAGTTACAGGGGTGGCACTGAAGCTTTCTTT. This gives the protein CASSYRGGTEAFF.

The rearrangement uses TRBV28 and TRBJ2-7, with TRBD1 matching 8 bases. Trimming cost V 6 bases and J 6 bases; bases outside gene matches: 13. Germline V gene sequence: CDR1 MDHEN, CDR2 SYDVKM. CDR3 length: 15 amino acids. DNA for the CDR3: TGTGCCAGCAGGAGATCTGGTCAGGGGGCGACCGAGCAGTACTTC. This codes for CASRRSGQGATEQYF.